This TCR beta chain was obtained from a study of sequential checkpoint blockade in melanoma (dated by TCRdb to about 2019). Context from the whole study: Patients were randomized 1:1 to first-line nivolumab followed by ipilimumab (arm A) or ipilimumab followed by nivolumab (arm B). Approximately 23 patients had matched tumor biopsies taken before treatment and at week 13, after single-agent nivolumab (arm A) or ipilimumab (arm B). The same lesion was the source of about 80% of the matched pre- and post-treatment tumor biopsy pairs. Both trial sequences were followed by maintenance nivolumab. TCRbeta immunosequencing was performed on DNA from 85 to 100 pretreatment melanoma tumor samples. Findings and caveats that apply to the study as a whole: Achieving clinical benefit was about 30 times more likely for patients whose tumor T-cell fraction and clonality increased by week 13. Tumor T-cell fraction and clonality were found to correlate with PD-L1 staining and CD8+ T-cell counts but not with mutational load. In the nivolumab-first arm (arm A), an association was found between pretreatment tumor TIL clonality and response (P = .04). Small sample sizes and reduced statistical power limited the analyses of tumor T-cell fraction within each arm. Larger, independent patient cohorts are needed to validate the response-prediction model that combines TCR metrics and mutation burden.

What the treatment or condition label conveys for this sample: randomized to nivolumab then ipilimumab (arm A) or the reverse (arm B). Prior DNA-damaging chemotherapy had not been received by any trial patient. CheckMate 064, a randomized, open-label phase II trial of sequential checkpoint blockade, was the source of the samples, all of which came from patients with melanoma. Genomic DNA from formalin-fixed paraffin-embedded (FFPE) tissue samples was used for tumor TCR sequencing. The immunoSEQ Assay was used to immunosequence TCRbeta CDR3 regions from genomic DNA. Prior to high-throughput sequencing, genomic DNA was amplified by bias-controlled multiplex PCR. Per the original workflow: To quantify the absolute abundance of each unique TCRbeta CDR3 region, the sequences were collapsed and filtered. Clonality, defined as 1 minus Pielou's evenness, was calculated using only productive rearrangements. Tumor T-cell fraction was calculated by normalizing TCRbeta template counts to usable DNA, which was estimated from several housekeeping genes. Clones with significantly greater frequencies in on-treatment versus baseline samples were identified using a previously published method. In TCRdb, the immuneACCESS table is reduced to in-frame sequences with V and J assigned. These tables do not hold every clone; where another copy was compared, an unresolved V gene accounts for under half, and the others remain unexplained. The V and J calls and clone size come from that table; D and trimming were worked out from the DNA. A total of 410 or so clones appear in this sample, approximately 25% of them only once. The ten largest account for roughly 20% of the sample.

In regard to this clone: Its cognate antigen has yet to be identified. The input lacks base qualities; no much larger clone sits a single base away.

The receptor was isolated from a human donor with melanoma. The sample here was tumor tissue (inferred from file names), taken from a patient given nivolumab and ipilimumab in sequence.

The CDR3 protein sequence reads: CASSFRLAGRDTQYF. The sequenced DNA is TGCGCCAGCAGCTTTCGACTAGCGGGTAGAGATACGCAGTATTTT. The V and J genes are TRBV5-1 and TRBJ2-3; 10 bases in the junction line up with TRBD2. At the junction V is shortened by 2 bases and J by 5 bases; bases outside the gene matches: 5. From the cysteine through the phenylalanine, the CDR3 covers 15 amino acids. Of the read, only the CDR3 DNA is kept; its 45 bases are in frame from base 1. The germline V gene sets CDR1 to SGHRS and CDR2 to YFSETQ.